This passage covers 9 T cell receptor beta chains from one sample sequenced in a study of T cell repertoires in cytomegalovirus infection. TCRdb reprocessed the reads with MiXCR, giving one entry per CDR3 protein. This table holds hundreds of thousands of distinct CDR3 sequences, approximately 7% found once. Specimen: PBMCs. The source of these receptors is a human donor in good health (CMV status not recorded). Some clones in this sample may be carry-over from other donors' samples.

The genes are TRBV28 and TRBJ1-5, with D maybe TRBD1 (5 bases). Germline CDR1 MDHEN, CDR2 SYDVKM. The CDR3 is made up of 19 amino acids. V dropped 5 bases and J dropped 5 bases, with 28 bases sitting between them. The CDR3 here is CASSPDPTQGEALDQPQHF. Here the CDR3 DNA reads TGTGCCAGCAGTCCCGACCCGACCCAGGGCGAGGCCTTAGATCAGCCCCAGCATTTT. Full variable domain (rest looked up from reference TRBV28 and TRBJ1-5): DVKVTQSSRYLVKRTGEKVFLECVQDMDHENMFWYRQDPGLGLRLIYFSYDVKMKEKGDIPEGYSVSREKKERFSLILESASTNQTSMYLCASSPDPTQGEALDQPQHFGDGTRLSIL.

This clonotype was seen at least ten times. The gene calls are TRBV28 and TRBJ1-1; D is ambiguous. CDR1 is MDHEN and CDR2 is SYDVKM in the germline V gene. This CDR3 is 14 amino acids long. V lost 4 bases and J lost 1, with 10 bases in between. The DNA for the CDR3 is TGTGCCAGCAGTTCCCATCCAGAGAACACTGAAGCTTTCTTT. It is translated as CASSSHPENTEAFF.

This clonotype was counted at least ten times. J is TRBJ2-6 and V is TRBV7-9, with 9 bases that match TRBD1. CDR3 length: 16 amino acids. After removal of 6 bases from V and 6 bases from J, the junction contained 9 bases not matched to a gene. CDR1 is SEHNR and CDR2 is FQNEAQ in the germline V gene (reference sequence). CDR3 sequence (DNA): TGTGCCAGCAGGGACGCCCGGGACAGGGAGGCCAACGTCCTGACTTTC. This sequence encodes CASRDARDREANVLTF.

This clonotype has a handful of counts. The gene calls are TRBV15 and TRBJ1-2, with D possibly being TRBD1 (6 bases). CDR1 is LNHNV, CDR2 YYDKDF, per germline (reference sequence). This CDR3 is 13 amino acids long. CDR3 sequence (DNA): TGTGTGACACGGGACACGACAAACTATGGCTACACCTTC. It yields the protein CVTRDTTNYGYTF.

Many counts were recorded for this clonotype. This chain links TRBV27 with TRBJ1-5, with D perhaps matching TRBD1 (5 bases). Trimming removed 3 bases from V and 6 bases from J, with 9 bases in between. Germline CDR1 reads MNHEY; CDR2 reads SMNVEV (reference sequence). This CDR3 region has 13 residues. Here the CDR3 DNA reads TGTGCCAGCAGTTTTGGGGGAGCTCAGCCCCAGCATTTT. Its protein product is CASSFGGAQPQHF.

In its sample, this clonotype was seen many times. The gene calls are TRBV7-3 and TRBJ2-7, with D possibly matching TRBD2 (6 bases). The germline gives CDR1 SGHTA, CDR2 FQGTGA. The CDR3 contains 14 residues. V lost 5 bases to trimming and J lost 5 bases, with 16 bases between them. The CDR3: CASSQLGGAHEQYF. CDR3 DNA sequence: TGTGCCAGCAGCCAGTTGGGGGGTGCCCACGAGCAGTACTTC.

This chain uses TRBV28 with TRBJ2-7; 7 bases agree with TRBD1. Germline lookup yields CDR1 MDHEN and CDR2 SYDVKM. The CDR3 has 15 amino acids. The V and J ends lost 5 bases and 0 bases, in that order; junction bases with no gene match: 7. The CDR3 here is CASSHPTGPSYEQYF. The CDR3 nucleotides are TGTGCCAGCAGTCACCCGACAGGGCCCTCCTACGAGCAGTACTTC.

This clonotype appeared many times. This chain links TRBV5-6 with TRBJ2-5; the match to TRBD1 covers 8 bases. The CDR3 sequence is 14 residues long. CDR1 is SGHDT, CDR2 YYEEEE, per germline. V lost 6 bases, J lost 5 bases, and 9 bases stayed unmatched. CDR3 nucleotide sequence: TGTGCCAGCATCCCCTATGGGACAGGCGAGACCCAGTACTTC. This codes for CASIPYGTGETQYF.

This clonotype was counted between two and nine times. The V gene is TRBV27, the J gene TRBJ1-2; D not certain. Per the germline V gene, CDR1 is MNHEY and CDR2 is SMNVEV (reference sequence). Deletions cut 8 bases from V and 4 bases from J, with 17 bases between. This CDR3 region has 14 residues. The chain's CDR3 is CASALDGLAYGYTF. As DNA, the CDR3 is TGTGCCAGCGCCCTCGATGGCCTTGCCTATGGCTACACCTTC.